The 32 T cell receptor beta chains presented below share a single source sample, sequenced in a study of early T cells in non-severe SARS-CoV-2 infection. TCRdb re-analysed the 5' RACE reads in MiXCR, keeping a single row per CDR3 protein. The repertoire consists of tens of thousands of distinct CDR3 sequences, with 5.5% to 8.5% occurring once and the leading ten covering approximately 6.3%. Sequencing used whole blood, obtained at baseline. These receptors were obtained from an adult who was a healthcare worker with PCR-confirmed SARS-CoV-2 infection or an uninfected control (not recorded which).

This clonotype has ten or more counts. V and J are TRBV20-1 and TRBJ1-5; D remains unclear. CDR1 and CDR2 from the germline V gene are DFQATT and SNEGSKA (reference sequence). The CDR3 runs to 14 residues. With 3 bases removed from V and 3 bases from J, the gap between germline ends came to 12 bases. The CDR3 sequence: CSASVDPFNQPQHF. CDR3 coding DNA: TGCAGTGCTAGTGTAGATCCCTTCAATCAGCCCCAGCATTTT.

This clonotype was seen ten or more times. The V call is TRBV3-1, the J call TRBJ2-7; no clear D. This CDR3 comprises 12 residues. V was shortened by 0 bases and J by 5 bases, with 5 bases between the two germline ends. Germline-derived CDR1 and CDR2 are LGHDT and YNNKEL (reference sequence). The CDR3 sequence: CASSQEGNEQYF. The CDR3 coding sequence is TGTGCCAGCAGCCAAGAGGGAAACGAGCAGTACTTC.

This clonotype was counted many times. J is TRBJ2-5 and V is TRBV9; 7 bases fit TRBD2. CDR3 size: 15 residues. V gave up 0 bases and J gave up 1 base; unmatched junction bases: 3. The germline V gene encodes CDR1 SGDLS and CDR2 YYNGEE. CDR3 sequence: CASSVGPSGQETQYF. CDR3 nucleotide sequence: TGTGCCAGCAGCGTAGGTCCTAGCGGCCAAGAGACCCAGTACTTC.

This clonotype has at least ten counts. The V call is TRBV9, the J call TRBJ2-1; 13 bases map to TRBD2. This CDR3 comprises 17 residues. Germline V gene data show CDR1 as SGDLS and CDR2 as YYNGEE. V trimming: 4 bases; J trimming: 8 bases; junction bases outside the gene matches: 12. The CDR3 nucleotides read TGTGCCAGCAGCTCCGGGGCCGGGACTAGCGGGGTCGATGAGCAGTTCTTC. Amino acid sequence: CASSSGAGTSGVDEQFF.

This clonotype was recorded a few times. The chain combines TRBV28 with TRBJ2-1, with D possibly matching TRBD1 (5 bases). Germline lookup yields CDR1 MDHEN and CDR2 SYDVKM. With 4 bases removed from V and 5 bases from J, the gap between germline ends came to 21 bases. The length of the CDR3 is 17 residues. CDR3 amino acids: CASSSPGHPRTHNEQFF. Written as DNA, the CDR3 is TGTGCCAGCAGTTCCCCCGGACACCCAAGGACACACAATGAGCAGTTCTTC.

This chain uses TRBV30 with TRBJ1-5; D unclear. This CDR3 spans 17 amino acids. CDR1 and CDR2 from the germline V gene are GTSNPN and SVGIG (reference sequence). The V end was cut by 8 bases, the J end by 6 bases, with 29 bases between. The chain's CDR3 is CAHQTLCSEMIAQPQHF. The CDR3 DNA is TGTGCCCACCAGACCCTCTGCTCCGAGATGATAGCTCAGCCCCAGCATTTT.

This clonotype was recorded many times. The gene calls are TRBV28 and TRBJ2-3; TRBD1 matches at 7 bases. This CDR3 has 15 amino acids. V shed 2 bases, J shed 2 bases, and the junction held 4 bases outside the gene matches. CDR1 MDHEN and CDR2 SYDVKM come from the germline V gene. CDR3 sequence (DNA): TGTGCCAGCAGTTTAGGGGGACAGAACACAGATACGCAGTATTTT. Encoded protein: CASSLGGQNTDTQYF.

There are many counts of this clonotype. The chain couples TRBV11-2 to TRBJ2-3, with 8 bases lining up with TRBD1. The germline gives CDR1 SGHAT, CDR2 FQNNGV. Trimming at V came to 3 bases and at J to 4 bases, leaving 12 bases not matched to a gene. The CDR3 runs to 17 residues. The CDR3: CASSLGPGQVSADTQYF. The CDR3 DNA is TGTGCCAGCAGCTTGGGACCGGGACAGGTTAGCGCAGATACGCAGTATTTT.

This clonotype was seen a handful of times. V gene TRBV18 combines with J gene TRBJ1-2, with no clear D. The germline V gene has CDR1 KGHSH and CDR2 LQKENI. Between the trimmed V and J ends, which lost 1 base and 2 bases, there was a span of 2 bases. This CDR3 comprises 12 residues. CDR3 region: CASSPLNYGYTF. CDR3 DNA sequence: TGTGCCAGCTCACCACTGAACTATGGCTACACCTTC.

V gene TRBV18 combines with J gene TRBJ2-4; the match to TRBD2 covers 7 bases. This CDR3 has 13 amino acids. Germline lookup yields CDR1 KGHSH and CDR2 LQKENI. The trim removed 3 bases at V and 6 bases at J, leaving 2 bases unmatched. In DNA, the CDR3 is TGTGCCAGCTCACCGGGACTATCAAACATTCAGTACTTC. As protein: CASSPGLSNIQYF.

This clonotype has a handful of counts. The J gene is TRBJ2-3, the V gene TRBV7-2, with 7 bases that match TRBD2. The V gene end was trimmed by 3 bases and the J gene end by 10 bases; junction bases not matched to a gene: 10. Germline V gives CDR1 SGHTA, CDR2 FQGNSA. There are 14 residues in the CDR3. The DNA of the CDR3 is TGTGCCAGCAGCTTTTCTCAGGGTGCGGGGGCGCAGTATTTT. Residues: CASSFSQGAGAQYF.

This clonotype appeared a few times. The chain uses TRBV12-3 or TRBV12-4 and TRBJ1-1; 10 nucleotides match TRBD1. CDR3 length: 13 residues. V shed 6 bases and J 6 bases; nucleotides not matched to a gene: 4. DNA of the CDR3: TGTGCCAGCAGAGGACAGGGGGAACCTGAAGCTTTCTTT. As protein: CASRGQGEPEAFF.

This clonotype was found a few times. This chain links TRBV6-2 or TRBV6-3 with TRBJ2-7; perhaps TRBD1 as D (5 bases). The V end lost 7 bases, the J end lost 3 bases, and 10 bases lay between the germline ends. This CDR3 comprises 12 residues. Germline-derived CDR1 and CDR2 are MNHEY and SVGEGT. The CDR3 protein is CASTSRVYEQYF. The CDR3 nucleotides are TGTGCCAGCACTTCCAGGGTCTACGAGCAGTACTTC.

This clonotype was picked up a small number of times. The V gene is TRBV5-1, the J gene TRBJ2-7, with 7 bases that match TRBD1. The V and J ends lost 0 bases and 5 bases, in that order; junction bases with no gene match: 5. CDR1 and CDR2 (germline): SGHRS, YFSETQ. The CDR3 contains 14 residues. The CDR3 DNA sequence: TGCGCCAGCAGCTTGGATACAGGGGCCGACGAGCAGTACTTC. This gives the protein CASSLDTGADEQYF.

The chain links TRBV12-3 or TRBV12-4 to TRBJ2-4; D remains unclear. V was cut by 3 bases and J by 0 bases, with 24 bases left in between. CDR3 length: 20 amino acids. CDR3: CASSFSTRLPKPLAKNIQYF. The DNA for the CDR3 is TGTGCCAGCAGTTTTAGTACGAGACTTCCTAAGCCACTAGCCAAAAACATTCAGTACTTC.

This clonotype occurred many times. The chain joins TRBV12-3 or TRBV12-4 to TRBJ2-1; 11 bases are a match to TRBD2. This CDR3 spans 14 amino acids. With 6 bases clipped from V and 2 bases from J, the junction kept 0 bases outside the gene matches. Here the CDR3 reads CASRTSGAYNEQFF. The CDR3 DNA follows: TGTGCCAGCAGGACTAGCGGGGCCTACAATGAGCAGTTCTTC.

Many counts were recorded for this clonotype. V is TRBV3-1 and J is TRBJ2-5; 13 bases agree with TRBD2. V lost 3 bases and J lost 4; bases outside the gene matches: 11. Germline V gene data show CDR1 as LGHDT and CDR2 as YNNKEL (reference sequence). The CDR3 consists of 18 residues. The CDR3, as DNA: TGTGCCAGCAGCCACACTAGCGGGGGGGCGGTACTCCCAGAGACCCAGTACTTC. It specifies CASSHTSGGAVLPETQYF.

There are a few counts of this clonotype. The V gene is TRBV7-9, the J gene TRBJ2-3; 13 bases line up with TRBD2. The CDR3 is made up of 20 amino acids. Trimming removed 3 bases from V and 0 bases from J; junction bases left unmatched: 12. Germline assignment: CDR1 SEHNR and CDR2 FQNEAQ (reference sequence). CDR3 DNA sequence: TGTGCCAGCAGCTTGATGACTAGCGGGGGGCTTATTTCTAGCACAGATACGCAGTATTTT. This encodes CASSLMTSGGLISSTDTQYF.

This clonotype was recorded at least ten times. The chain employs TRBV29-1 and TRBJ2-5; 9 bases are shared with TRBD1. The CDR3 sequence is 17 residues long. The germline V gene encodes CDR1 SQVTM and CDR2 ANQGSEA. The J segment lost 5 bases and the V segment lost 5 bases, leaving 18 bases of the junction unmatched. The CDR3 DNA is TGCAGCGTTTACAGGGGGCGCGGAGGAGCGGGCGGGGAGACCCAGTACTTC. Encoded protein: CSVYRGRGGAGGETQYF.

This clonotype was recorded many times. The chain combines TRBV28 with TRBJ1-1; D is unresolved. V dropped 4 bases and J dropped 11 bases, with 11 bases sitting between them. The CDR3 totals 11 residues. Germline loops: CDR1 MDHEN, CDR2 SYDVKM. DNA of the CDR3: TGTGCCAGCAGTTCGGGCGACGTGGCTTTCTTT. It yields the protein CASSSGDVAFF.

This clonotype showed up many times. V is TRBV29-1 and J is TRBJ2-1, with D tentatively TRBD1 (6 bases). The CDR3 is 12 residues long. Germline-derived CDR1 and CDR2 are SQVTM and ANQGSEA. The V gene lost 6 bases and the J gene lost 2 bases, with 8 bases spanning the gap. DNA of the CDR3: TGCAGCGTATGGGACACCTACAATGAGCAGTTCTTC. Translating it yields CSVWDTYNEQFF.

This clonotype appeared many times. V gene TRBV4-2 combines with J gene TRBJ2-1; 12 bases fit TRBD2. Unmatched junction bases numbered 6, after V lost 2 bases and J lost 10 bases. Germline V gene sequence: CDR1 LGHNA, CDR2 YNFKEQ. The CDR3 runs 15 residues. The CDR3 DNA sequence: TGTGCCAGCAGCCAATCCGGGACTAGCGGGTTAGAGCAGTTCTTC. Translation gives CASSQSGTSGLEQFF.

The table lists this clonotype with a few counts. The gene calls are TRBV6-6 and TRBJ2-7; D perhaps matches TRBD1 (6 bases). The CDR3 runs 14 residues. V was cut by 5 bases and J by 0 bases, with 11 bases left in between. Germline assignment: CDR1 MNHNY and CDR2 SVGAGI (reference sequence). Here the CDR3 reads CASSPGTSSYEQYF. CDR3 bases: TGTGCCAGCAGTCCGGGGACAAGCTCCTACGAGCAGTACTTC.

The V call is TRBV20-1, the J call TRBJ1-6; D is perhaps TRBD1 (5 bases). The CDR3 has 13 residues. V dropped 8 bases and J dropped 10 bases, with 18 bases sitting between them. Germline loops: CDR1 DFQATT, CDR2 SNEGSKA (reference sequence). The CDR3, as DNA: TGCAGTCCTACCAGGGAGACGAGCTCACCCCTCCACTTT. Protein: CSPTRETSSPLHF.

The chain employs TRBV12-5 and TRBJ2-2; 8 bases fit TRBD1. Germline CDR1 is LGHNT and CDR2 is FRNRAP. With 6 bases clipped from V and 1 base from J, the junction kept 4 bases outside the gene matches. CDR3 length: 15 amino acids. Here the CDR3 reads CASGSGQGNTGELFF. In nucleotides, the CDR3 is TGTGCTAGTGGATCCGGACAGGGGAACACCGGGGAGCTGTTTTTT.

This clonotype was counted at least ten times. This chain joins TRBV7-9 and TRBJ1-1; 7 nucleotides align to TRBD1. The CDR3 is 17 residues long. CDR1 is SEHNR and CDR2 is FQNEAQ in the germline V gene (reference sequence). With 0 bases clipped from V and 1 base from J, the junction kept 8 bases outside the gene matches. CDR3 in DNA: TGTGCCAGCAGCTTAGCGCTGGCAGGGGGTGGGAACACTGAAGCTTTCTTT. Translating it yields CASSLALAGGGNTEAFF.

In this sample, this clonotype turned up a few times. V gene TRBV18 combines with J gene TRBJ2-7; D call uncertain. V gave up 6 bases and J gave up 2 bases, with 11 bases separating them. This CDR3 has 13 amino acids. The germline CDR1 and CDR2 sequences are KGHSH and LQKENI. The CDR3 protein is CASSPGLTYEQYF. The CDR3 nucleotides read TGTGCCAGCTCTCCAGGATTAACCTACGAGCAGTACTTC.

As for this clonotype: A much larger clone lies one base from this, so it may be a read error. This chain uses TRBV15 with TRBJ2-3, with D perhaps matching TRBD2 (6 bases). The ends were cut back, 2 bases at V and 0 bases at J, with 15 bases in the middle. Germline values: CDR1 LNHNV, CDR2 YYDKDF (reference sequence). This CDR3 is built from 17 residues. The CDR3 reads CATSRRGTGTSTDTQYF. In DNA form, the CDR3 reads TGTGCCACCAGCAGAAGGGGAACGGGGACTAGCACAGATACGCAGTATTTT.

This clonotype was found a few times. This chain connects TRBV4-3 to TRBJ1-1, with a tentative D call TRBD1 (5 bases). V was shortened by 3 bases and J by 1 base, with 12 bases between the two germline ends. The CDR3 has 15 amino acids. CDR1 is LGHNA, CDR2 YSLEER, per germline. The CDR3 DNA sequence: TGCGCCAGCAGCCACCTTTACGGGGGGAACACTGAAGCTTTCTTT. Translation gives CASSHLYGGNTEAFF.

The chain carries TRBV9 and TRBJ2-1, with D tentatively TRBD2 (5 bases). V was shortened by 7 bases and J by 2 bases, with 16 bases between the two germline ends. This CDR3 region has 15 residues. Germline V gene sequence: CDR1 SGDLS, CDR2 YYNGEE. The CDR3 here is CASSGKGSPYNEQFF. CDR3 in DNA: TGTGCCAGCTCCGGGAAAGGTTCGCCCTACAATGAGCAGTTCTTC.

This clonotype was detected ten times or more. V usage is TRBV14 and J usage is TRBJ1-1; the D gene is possibly TRBD1 (6 bases). This CDR3 has 16 amino acids. Trimming shortened V by 0 bases and J by 7 bases, and 18 bases separated the two germline ends. Germline V gives CDR1 SGHDN, CDR2 FVKESK. CDR3: CASSQDLDSLGVEAFF. CDR3 DNA sequence: TGTGCCAGCAGCCAAGATTTGGACAGCCTGGGCGTTGAAGCTTTCTTT.

This clonotype was seen at least ten times. The CDR3 DNA sequence: TGCGCCAGCAGCCAAGATTTAAGGACAGGGGACAATGAGCAGTTCTTC. This encodes CASSQDLRTGDNEQFF. This chain links TRBV4-3 with TRBJ2-1, with 9 bases identical to TRBD1. V was clipped by 0 bases and J by 5 bases; unmatched bases: 5. Germline-derived CDR1 and CDR2 are LGHNA and YSLEER. The CDR3 consists of 16 residues.